The present entry profiles one TCR beta chain with its context. The antigen is undetermined. This entry comes from a study of CD8 T cells in ankylosing spondylitis. Findings and limits, study-wide: Made up of under 10 highly homologous variants, a TCR beta motif appeared characteristic of ankylosing spondylitis blood.

TCRdb re-analysed the 5' RACE reads in MiXCR, keeping a single row per CDR3 protein. The sample holds 500,000 to 550,000 distinct CDR3 sequences; 12% are singletons and the top ten take 6.8%. This CDR3 is 15 amino acids long. The V and J ends lost 3 bases and 2 bases respectively, with 14 bases between them. The germline V gene has CDR1 SGHDT and CDR2 YYEEEE. The gene calls are TRBV5-6 and TRBJ1-1, with D unresolved. This sequence was found in a male donor with ankylosing spondylitis. Sequencing was carried out using blood, either unsorted or a sorted T cell fraction (not recorded which). CDR3 sequence reads: CASSSLREINTEAFF. The CDR3 DNA sequence: TGTGCCAGCAGCTCCCTGCGGGAGATTAACACTGAAGCTTTCTTT.